This T cell receptor (beta chain) was sequenced in a study of blood T cell repertoires in COVID-19. Study overall: The cDNA or gDNA used as material had been derived from T cells, B-cell-depleted T cells, or PBMCs.

Per the authors' pipeline: Estimation of nucleated cell counts relied on the amplification of reference gene primers. Here immunoSEQ multiplex PCR was the method, and the copy in TCRdb shows in-frame clones only, minus some. V and J calls plus clone size are reproduced from that table; the DNA served to infer D and trimming. This table holds a few hundred thousand clones, 80% to 90% found once. The study recruited people aged about 18 to 90 years across 24 US areas. Donors were grouped by their self-reported clinical history. This CDR3 comprises 16 residues. Germline lookup yields CDR1 KGHSH and CDR2 LQKENI. Trimming removed 1 base at V and 1 base at J, with 13 bases between.

The V call is TRBV18, the J call TRBJ1-1, with D possibly TRBD1 on 6 matching bases. This TCR was sampled from a man aged 40-50 years who had recovered from COVID-19. The sequenced material came from PBMCs or T cells enriched from blood (not recorded which). CDR3 bases: TGTGCCAGCTCACCACTAAACAGGGAACGGAACACTGAAGCTTTCTTT. It is translated as CASSPLNRERNTEAFF.